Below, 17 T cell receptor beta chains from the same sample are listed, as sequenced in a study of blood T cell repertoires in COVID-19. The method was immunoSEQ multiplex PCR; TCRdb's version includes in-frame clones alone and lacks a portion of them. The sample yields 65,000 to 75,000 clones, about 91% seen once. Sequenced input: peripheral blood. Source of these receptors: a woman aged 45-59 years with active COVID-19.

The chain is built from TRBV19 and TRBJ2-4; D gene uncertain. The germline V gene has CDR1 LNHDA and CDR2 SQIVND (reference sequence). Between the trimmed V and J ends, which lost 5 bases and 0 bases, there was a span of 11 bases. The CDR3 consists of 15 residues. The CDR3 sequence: CASSYPLLAKNIQYF. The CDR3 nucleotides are TGTGCCAGTAGTTACCCGCTACTAGCCAAAAACATTCAGTACTTC.

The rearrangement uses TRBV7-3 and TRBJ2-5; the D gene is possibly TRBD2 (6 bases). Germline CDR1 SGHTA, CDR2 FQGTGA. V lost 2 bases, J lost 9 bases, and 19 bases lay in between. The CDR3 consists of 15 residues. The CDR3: CASSLLSGDFRAQYF. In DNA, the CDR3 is TGTGCCAGCAGCTTATTGTCGGGGGATTTCCGTGCCCAGTACTTC.

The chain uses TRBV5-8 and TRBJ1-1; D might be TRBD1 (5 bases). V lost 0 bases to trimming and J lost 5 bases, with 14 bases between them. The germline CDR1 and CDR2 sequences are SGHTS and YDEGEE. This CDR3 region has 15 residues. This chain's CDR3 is CASSLEGWGGTEAFF. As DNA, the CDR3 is TGTGCCAGCAGCTTGGAGGGTTGGGGGGGGACTGAAGCTTTCTTT. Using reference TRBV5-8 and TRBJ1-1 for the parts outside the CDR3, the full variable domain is EAGVTQSPTHLIKTRGQQATLRCSPISGHTSVYWYQQALGLGLQFLLWYDEGEERNRGNFPPRFSGRQFPNYSSELNVNALELEDSALYLCASSLEGWGGTEAFFGQGTRLTVV.

CDR3 coding DNA: TGTGCCAGCAGCCAGACAGCCCCCCTCCACTTT. Translated, it gives CASSQTAPLHF. J is TRBJ1-6 and V is TRBV6-5, with a weak D call TRBD1 (5 bases). The V end lost 6 bases, the J end lost 13 bases, and 10 bases lay between the germline ends. CDR3 length: 11 residues. Per germline, CDR1 MNHEY and CDR2 SVGAGI.

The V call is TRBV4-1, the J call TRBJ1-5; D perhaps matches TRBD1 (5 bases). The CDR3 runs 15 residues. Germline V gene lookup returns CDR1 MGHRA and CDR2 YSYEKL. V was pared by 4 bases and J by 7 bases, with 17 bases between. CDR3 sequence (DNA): TGCGCCAGCAGCCTCGTGCCAGGGCAGGGACAGCCCCAGCATTTT. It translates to CASSLVPGQGQPQHF.

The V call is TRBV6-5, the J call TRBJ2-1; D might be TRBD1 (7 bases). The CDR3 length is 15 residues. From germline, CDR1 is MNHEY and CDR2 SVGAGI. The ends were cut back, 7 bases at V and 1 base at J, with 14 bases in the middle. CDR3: CASKEGAGSYNEQFF. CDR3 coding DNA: TGTGCCAGCAAGGAGGGGGCGGGTTCCTACAATGAGCAGTTCTTC.

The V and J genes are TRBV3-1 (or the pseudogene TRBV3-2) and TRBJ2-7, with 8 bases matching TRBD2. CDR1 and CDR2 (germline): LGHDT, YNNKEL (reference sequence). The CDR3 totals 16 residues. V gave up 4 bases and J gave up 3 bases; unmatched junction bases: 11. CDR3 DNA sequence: TGTGCCAGCAGCCCCGTTGGAGTAGCGGGACTCTACGAGCAGTACTTC. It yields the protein CASSPVGVAGLYEQYF.

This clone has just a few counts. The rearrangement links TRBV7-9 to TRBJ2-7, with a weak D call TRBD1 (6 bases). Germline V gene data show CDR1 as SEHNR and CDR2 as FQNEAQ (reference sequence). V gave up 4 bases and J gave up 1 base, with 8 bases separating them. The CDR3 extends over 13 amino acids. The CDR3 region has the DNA TGTGCCAGCAGCTGGGACACTTCCTACGAGCAGTACTTC. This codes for CASSWDTSYEQYF. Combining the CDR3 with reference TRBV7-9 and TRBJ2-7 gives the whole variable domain DTGVSQNPRHKITKRGQNVTFRCDPISEHNRLYWYRQTLGQGPEFLTYFQNEAQLEKSRLLSDRFSAERPKGSFSTLEIQRTEQGDSAMYLCASSWDTSYEQYFGPGTRLTVT.

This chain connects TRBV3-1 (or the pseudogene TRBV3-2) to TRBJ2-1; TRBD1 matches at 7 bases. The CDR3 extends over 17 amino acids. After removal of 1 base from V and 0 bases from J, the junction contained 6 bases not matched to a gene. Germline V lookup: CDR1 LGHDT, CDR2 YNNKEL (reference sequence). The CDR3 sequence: CASSQVAGTVSYNEQFF. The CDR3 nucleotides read TGTGCCAGCAGCCAAGTGGCCGGGACAGTCTCCTACAATGAGCAGTTCTTC.

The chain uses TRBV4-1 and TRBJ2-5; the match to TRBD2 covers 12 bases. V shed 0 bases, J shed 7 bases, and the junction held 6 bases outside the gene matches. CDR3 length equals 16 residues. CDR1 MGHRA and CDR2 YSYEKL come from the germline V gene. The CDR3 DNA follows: TGCGCCAGCAGCCAAGAGACTAGCGGGAGTGGTCGGACCCAGTACTTC. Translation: CASSQETSGSGRTQYF.

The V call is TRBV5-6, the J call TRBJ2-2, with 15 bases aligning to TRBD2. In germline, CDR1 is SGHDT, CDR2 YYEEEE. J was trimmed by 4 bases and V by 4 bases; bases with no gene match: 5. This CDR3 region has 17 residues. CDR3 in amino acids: CASSQGLAGGGTGELFF. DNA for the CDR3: TGTGCCAGCAGCCAGGGACTAGCGGGAGGTGGCACCGGGGAGCTGTTTTTT.

In nucleotides, the CDR3 is TGTGCCAGCAGAGTGACTAGCGGGGTCCTACTGGTTCCGGAGCAGTACTTC. This translates into CASRVTSGVLLVPEQYF. V usage is TRBV2 and J usage is TRBJ2-7, with TRBD2 matching 11 bases. Trimming removed 6 bases from V and 7 bases from J; junction bases left unmatched: 17. CDR1 and CDR2 (germline): SNHLY, FYNNEI. This CDR3 has 17 amino acids.

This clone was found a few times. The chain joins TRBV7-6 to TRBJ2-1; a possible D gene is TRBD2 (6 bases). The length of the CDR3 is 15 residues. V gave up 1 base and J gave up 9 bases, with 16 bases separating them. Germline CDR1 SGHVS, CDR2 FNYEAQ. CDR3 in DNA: TGTGCCAGCAGCTTAGGCGGCGGGGCCAGGGTTGAGCAGTTCTTC. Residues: CASSLGGGARVEQFF.

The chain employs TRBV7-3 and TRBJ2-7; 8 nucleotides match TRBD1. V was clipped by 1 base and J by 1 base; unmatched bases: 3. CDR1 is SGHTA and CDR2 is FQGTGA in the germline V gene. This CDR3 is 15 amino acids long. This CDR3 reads CASSLIGTGSYEQYF. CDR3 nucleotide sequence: TGTGCCAGCAGCTTAATCGGGACAGGTTCCTACGAGCAGTACTTC.

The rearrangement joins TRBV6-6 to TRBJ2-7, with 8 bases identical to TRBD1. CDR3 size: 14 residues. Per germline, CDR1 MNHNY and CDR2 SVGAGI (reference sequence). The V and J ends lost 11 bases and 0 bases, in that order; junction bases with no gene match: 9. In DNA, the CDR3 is TGTGCCTCAACTGGGACAGGTGCCTCCTACGAGCAGTACTTC. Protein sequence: CASTGTGASYEQYF.

The CDR3 region is CASSLLGDPSSDYGYTF. CDR3 DNA sequence: TGTGCCAGCAGCTTGTTAGGAGACCCCTCGTCCGACTATGGCTACACCTTC. The genes are TRBV5-5 and TRBJ1-2; no clear D. The V gene lost 1 base and the J gene lost 3 bases, with 19 bases spanning the gap. Germline V gene sequence: CDR1 SGHKS, CDR2 YYEKEE (reference sequence). There are 17 residues in the CDR3.

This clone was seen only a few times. CDR3 sequence reads: CASSLETGLEAFF. The CDR3 nucleotides read TGTGCCAGCAGCTTAGAAACGGGACTTGAAGCTTTCTTT. This chain joins TRBV11-2 and TRBJ1-1; tentative D call: TRBD1 (5 bases). CDR1 SGHAT and CDR2 FQNNGV come from the germline V gene. The V end lost 0 bases, the J end lost 7 bases, and 9 bases lay between the germline ends. This CDR3 is 13 amino acids long.